The 3 T cell receptor beta chains below were found in one sample sequenced in a study of T cells in Graves' hyperthyroidism and ophthalmopathy. There were TCR beta CDR3 regions amplified from RNA transcripts. First-round RT-PCR with HTBI primers amplified the TCR CDR3 region. TCRdb reprocessed the multiplex PCR reads via MiXCR and lists one record per CDR3 protein. The sample lists 250,000 to 400,000 distinct CDR3 sequences; roughly 15% were seen once. Sequencing used blood. These receptors were taken from a middle-aged woman with Graves' ophthalmopathy.

Worth noting for this clonotype: One junction end disagrees with the germline gene, perhaps due to a read error. The gene calls are TRBV12-3 or TRBV12-4 and TRBJ2-5; D ambiguous. The CDR3 contains 13 residues. This CDR3 is CASSHLRKEAQYF. The CDR3 coding sequence is TGTGCCAGCAGTCACTTAAGAAAAGAGGCCCAGTACTTC.

In this sample, this clonotype turned up a few times. The V and J genes are TRBV20-1 and TRBJ2-3; D is perhaps TRBD2 (6 bases). This CDR3 comprises 13 residues. Between the trimmed V and J ends, which lost 4 bases and 6 bases, there was a span of 14 bases. Per the germline V gene, CDR1 is DFQATT and CDR2 is SNEGSKA (reference sequence). The CDR3: CSAMESGSDTQYF. The CDR3 DNA is TGCAGTGCTATGGAGAGCGGGTCGGATACGCAGTATTTT.

As to this clonotype: One base away lies a much larger clone, so this may be a sequencing read error. The rearrangement uses TRBV2 and TRBJ2-2; 12 bases match TRBD2. Germline V gene lookup returns CDR1 SNHLY and CDR2 FYNNEI. The CDR3 covers 19 residues. DNA for the CDR3: TGTGCCAGCAGTGAGTTGGGGACTAGCGGGCGACTGAACGCCGGGGAGCTGTTTTTT. Amino acids: CASSELGTSGRLNAGELFF.